Listed here are 22 T cell receptor beta chains from one sample, sequenced in a study of early T cells in non-severe SARS-CoV-2 infection. TCRdb itself ran the 5' RACE reads through MiXCR, one entry per CDR3 protein. In the table there are 25,000 to 30,000 distinct CDR3 sequences, around 4.5% of which are singletons. Sequencing input: whole blood. Receptors were obtained from an adult who was a healthcare worker with PCR-confirmed SARS-CoV-2 infection or an uninfected control (not recorded which).

This clonotype occurred a few times. The CDR3: CASSLETDTQYF. The CDR3 DNA reads TGTGCCAGCAGTTTGGAAACAGATACGCAGTATTTT. The V gene is TRBV28, the J gene TRBJ2-3; D is unclear. From germline, CDR1 is MDHEN and CDR2 SYDVKM. V was clipped by 3 bases and J by 3 bases, with 4 bases between them. CDR3 size: 12 residues.

This clonotype has more than one count but fewer than ten. This chain uses TRBV27 with TRBJ2-1; 8 nucleotides line up with TRBD2. V lost 6 bases and J lost 9; bases outside the gene matches: 10. CDR1 MNHEY and CDR2 SMNVEV come from the germline V gene (reference sequence). The CDR3 is 14 amino acids. The CDR3 spells CASRPAGVNAEQFF. The DNA for the CDR3 is TGTGCCAGCAGGCCAGCGGGAGTAAATGCTGAGCAGTTCTTC.

This clonotype has just a few counts. This rearrangement joins TRBV11-1 to TRBJ2-7; possibly TRBD1 for D (6 bases). The CDR3 covers 12 residues. V lost 11 bases and J 7 bases, leaving 18 bases between the germline ends. CDR1 SGHAT and CDR2 FQDESV come from the germline V gene (reference sequence). For the CDR3, the DNA is TGTGCCTCAAGGGGGAACTACGTAGAGCAGTACTTC. It specifies CASRGNYVEQYF.

This clonotype was seen ten or more times. The CDR3 spells CASSPFRGPRNGYTF. DNA of the CDR3: TGTGCCAGCAGCCCCTTCAGGGGCCCCCGGAATGGCTACACCTTC. This chain joins TRBV5-8 and TRBJ1-2, with D maybe TRBD1 (6 bases). This CDR3 contains 15 residues. Germline V gives CDR1 SGHTS, CDR2 YDEGEE. The V and J ends lost 4 bases and 6 bases respectively, with 19 bases between them.

This clonotype has ten or more counts. V is TRBV7-6 and J is TRBJ2-5; no clear D gene. CDR1 and CDR2 from the germline V gene are SGHVS and FNYEAQ. V shed 1 base and J shed 7 bases, with 7 bases lying between them. CDR3 length: 12 residues. In DNA, the CDR3 is TGTGCCAGCAGCTTAGTTGTAGGGACCCAGTACTTC. Its protein is CASSLVVGTQYF.

This clonotype occurred once. The chain couples TRBV5-6 to TRBJ2-6; unclear D gene. V was pared by 1 base and J by 2 bases, with 7 bases between. The CDR3 totals 15 residues. Germline V gene sequence: CDR1 SGHDT, CDR2 YYEEEE. This CDR3 reads CASSLHAAGANVLTF. The CDR3 region has the DNA TGTGCCAGCAGCTTGCATGCTGCTGGGGCCAACGTCCTGACTTTC.

At least ten counts were recorded for this clonotype. The chain joins TRBV6-5 to TRBJ2-7, with D possibly being TRBD1 (5 bases). Deletions cut 8 bases from V and 4 bases from J, with 15 bases between. Germline CDR1 and CDR2: MNHEY and SVGAGI. The CDR3 has 13 residues. CDR3 sequence reads: CASLRVGEYEQYF. The CDR3 DNA reads as TGTGCCAGCCTCCGGGTAGGGGAATACGAGCAGTACTTC.

This chain links TRBV5-1 with TRBJ2-7, with D perhaps given as TRBD1 or TRBD2 (5 bases each). The CDR3 loop spans 12 amino acids. The germline V and J ends were trimmed by 0 bases and 6 bases, with 7 bases remaining between them. Per germline, CDR1 SGHRS and CDR2 YFSETQ. CDR3 in DNA: TGCGCCAGCAGCTTGGGGGGGAGCGAGCAGTACTTC. It specifies CASSLGGSEQYF. The variable domain in full, completed from reference TRBV5-1 and TRBJ2-7, reads KAGVTQTPRYLIKTRGQQVTLSCSPISGHRSVSWYQQTPGQGLQFLFEYFSETQRNKGNFPGRFSGRQFSNSRSEMNVSTLELGDSALYLCASSLGGSEQYFGPGTRLTVT.

This clonotype was observed a handful of times. The chain combines TRBV20-1 with TRBJ2-2; tentatively, D is TRBD2 (6 bases). The ends were cut back, 3 bases at V and 6 bases at J, with 14 bases in the middle. The CDR3 totals 14 residues. Germline V gene data show CDR1 as DFQATT and CDR2 as SNEGSKA (reference sequence). CDR3 DNA sequence: TGCAGTGCTAGGGGGGGTACTACCCCCGGGGAGCTGTTTTTT. Translation gives CSARGGTTPGELFF.

This clonotype was detected ten times or more. The chain employs TRBV9 and TRBJ1-1; D perhaps matches TRBD1 (5 bases). Per germline, CDR1 SGDLS and CDR2 YYNGEE. Trimming removed 3 bases from V and 8 bases from J, with 11 bases in between. The CDR3 totals 12 residues. The CDR3 DNA follows: TGTGCCAGCAGCGCCACTCGGACAGAAGCTTTCTTT. Translated, it gives CASSATRTEAFF. The full variable domain, with the rest looked up from reference TRBV9 and TRBJ1-1, is DSGVTQTPKHLITATGQRVTLRCSPRSGDLSVYWYQQSLDQGLQFLIQYYNGEERAKGNILERFSAQQFPDLHSELNLSSLELGDSALYFCASSATRTEAFFGQGTRLTVV.

Ten or more counts support this clonotype. The CDR3 DNA sequence: TGCAGTGCTCCACTACAGGGCTCCTCTGGAAACACCATATATTTT. It codes for CSAPLQGSSGNTIYF. The chain joins TRBV20-1 to TRBJ1-3; D is perhaps TRBD1 (6 bases). CDR3 length: 15 residues. Germline V gene data show CDR1 as DFQATT and CDR2 as SNEGSKA (reference sequence). V was trimmed by 5 bases and J by 0 bases, leaving 14 bases between them.

This clonotype was picked up many times. The J gene is TRBJ2-7, the V gene TRBV10-2; 8 nucleotides line up with TRBD1. Germline CDR1 WSHSY, CDR2 SAAADI. The length of the CDR3 is 15 residues. J lost 0 bases, V lost 6 bases, and 7 bases had no gene match. The DNA for the CDR3 is TGCGCCAGCAGGCTCGGACAGGGAAGCTCCTACGAGCAGTACTTC. It specifies CASRLGQGSSYEQYF.

This clonotype was seen more than once but under ten times. The chain has TRBV14 and TRBJ2-7, with D tentatively TRBD1 or TRBD2 (5 bases each). Germline V gene lookup returns CDR1 SGHDN and CDR2 FVKESK. Trimming removed 4 bases from V and 2 bases from J, with 30 bases in between. The CDR3 covers 20 residues. The CDR3 loop is CASSRTRDPRSVTAAYEQYF. The CDR3 DNA is TGTGCCAGCAGCCGAACTCGGGACCCAAGAAGCGTAACGGCGGCCTACGAGCAGTACTTC. Variable domain in full (rest from reference TRBV14 and TRBJ2-7): EAGVTQFPSHSVIEKGQTVTLRCDPISGHDNLYWYRRVMGKEIKFLLHFVKESKQDESGMPNNRFLAERTGGTYSTLKVQPAELEDSGVYFCASSRTRDPRSVTAAYEQYFGPGTRLTVT.

The chain couples TRBV18 to TRBJ2-1, with unresolved D. The CDR3 consists of 11 residues. Trimming took off 5 bases at V and 7 bases at J, with 6 bases between the two ends. Germline loops: CDR1 KGHSH, CDR2 LQKENI. The chain's CDR3 is CASSGQNEQFF. CDR3 in DNA: TGTGCCAGCTCAGGGCAGAATGAGCAGTTCTTC.

V usage is TRBV30 and J usage is TRBJ2-4; TRBD1 matches at 8 bases. The CDR3 totals 14 residues. Germline values: CDR1 GTSNPN, CDR2 SVGIG (reference sequence). J lost 2 bases, V lost 8 bases, and 8 bases had no gene match. CDR3 nucleotide sequence: TGTGCCAGGGAGGACAGGGCGACCAAAAACATTCAGTACTTC. Amino acid sequence: CAREDRATKNIQYF.

Ten or more counts support this clonotype. The CDR3 here is CASSFKRVGLQETQYF. Written as DNA, the CDR3 is TGTGCCAGCAGCTTTAAGCGGGTCGGGCTCCAAGAGACCCAGTACTTC. The chain employs TRBV9 and TRBJ2-5, with D maybe TRBD2 (6 bases). Germline V gives CDR1 SGDLS, CDR2 YYNGEE. The CDR3 sequence is 16 residues long. Trimming removed 4 bases at V and 1 base at J, with 17 bases between.

This clonotype was recorded once. The chain joins TRBV12-2 to TRBJ2-7; the table's D call of TRBD2 was not tested on the DNA. TRBV12-2 is noted as a pseudogene. The CDR3 is 17 residues long. The CDR3 DNA reads TGTGCAAGTCGCTTAGGGCGGCGGTACCTCTCCCCCTACGAGCAGTACTTC. It codes for CASRLGRRYLSPYEQYF.

Details on this clonotype: A junction boundary mismatches the germline segment, possibly from a read error. The rearrangement links TRBV4-2 to TRBJ2-2; perhaps TRBD2 as D (6 bases). This CDR3 is 13 amino acids long. Germline CDR1 and CDR2: LGHNA and YNFKEQ. CDR3 sequence: CPSSQGGTGELFF. The CDR3 DNA reads as TGTCCCAGCAGCCAAGGAGGGACCGGGGAGCTGTTTTTT.

This clonotype was found many times. V and J are TRBV29-1 and TRBJ2-3; 8 bases map to TRBD1. With 4 bases clipped from V and 5 bases from J, the junction kept 8 bases outside the gene matches. The CDR3 has 14 amino acids. CDR1 and CDR2 from the germline V gene are SQVTM and ANQGSEA. In DNA form, the CDR3 reads TGCAGCGTTGTAGCAGGGGGCAATAAAGATACGCAGTATTTT. Translation gives CSVVAGGNKDTQYF.

Ten or more counts support this clonotype. The chain joins TRBV10-3 to TRBJ2-2, with D perhaps matching TRBD2 (6 bases). The CDR3 covers 11 residues. CDR1 and CDR2 from the germline V gene are ENHRY and SYGVKD. V lost 10 bases to trimming and J lost 6 bases, with 9 bases between them. CDR3 sequence (DNA): TGTGCCACGGGGAGGTCCGGGGAGCTGTTTTTT. It specifies CATGRSGELFF.

This clonotype was counted ten times or more. The CDR3 coding sequence is TGTGCCAGCAGCATGCAGGGCTACGAGCAGTACTTC. It specifies CASSMQGYEQYF. J is TRBJ2-7 and V is TRBV11-2; the D gene is possibly TRBD1 (5 bases). The CDR3 loop spans 12 amino acids. Germline V gene sequence: CDR1 SGHAT, CDR2 FQNNGV. V lost 5 bases and J lost 3, with 8 bases in between.

This clonotype showed up many times. The DNA of the CDR3 is TGTGCCAGCAGTCAGATGGGACAGAGCCAAGAGACCCAGTACTTC. Translating gives CASSQMGQSQETQYF. The V call is TRBV2, the J call TRBJ2-5; 7 positions match TRBD1. Per the germline V gene, CDR1 is SNHLY and CDR2 is FYNNEI. The V gene end was trimmed by 5 bases and the J gene end by 1 base; junction bases not matched to a gene: 7. CDR3 length: 15 amino acids.